The clone carrying this T cell receptor (beta chain) was observed many times. What it binds is unknown. From the reads, TCRdb called clonotypes with MiXCR, one entry per CDR3 protein. Seen here are approximately 100,000 distinct CDR3 sequences, less than 25% observed once, and the top ten hold roughly two fifths. This sample is part of a study of T cell repertoires in cytomegalovirus infection. Study-wide background: CMV infection together with matching HLA type was indicated by public TCR beta signatures. Study observations and caveats: Ex vivo, HLA-C-restricted CMV-specific TCR beta clonotypes prevailed over the rest of the response. Cumulative public TCR beta family frequency identified CMV carriers with the relevant HLA.

The germline V gene has CDR1 SGHVS and CDR2 FNYEAQ. There are 16 residues in the CDR3. V dropped 3 bases and J dropped 3 bases, with 14 bases sitting between them. The V and J genes are TRBV7-6 and TRBJ2-2, with a tentative D call TRBD2 (6 bases). Sequenced sample: CD8+ T cells from PBMCs. This TCR derives from a human donor in good health (CMV status not recorded). Some clones in this sample may be carry-over from other donors' samples. The CDR3 coding sequence is TGTGCCAGCAGCTTGGTGGAGGGCAGTCACACCGGGGAGCTGTTTTTT. Its protein product is CASSLVEGSHTGELFF.